This T cell receptor beta chain was obtained from a study of T cells in Graves' hyperthyroidism and ophthalmopathy. Findings of the study overall: Clonotypes that were expanded in thyroid above 0.001 mostly appeared in blood too. Ophthalmopathy onset followed model prediction by a median around 6.9 months. Stable hyperthyroidism and ophthalmopathy were separated using 13 V-J signatures.

The J segment lost 3 bases and the V segment lost 6 bases, leaving 14 bases of the junction unmatched. Germline V gives CDR1 SGHTA, CDR2 FQGTGA. The CDR3 covers 19 residues. The study based diagnoses on clinical symptoms, serum thyroxine and TRAb, thyroid ultrasound and orbital computed tomography. The source material, RNA transcripts, was used to amplify TCR beta CDR3 regions. HTBI primers were employed in a first-round RT-PCR of the TCR CDR3. TCRdb reprocessed the multiplex PCR reads with MiXCR, giving one entry per CDR3 protein. The sample shows 500,000 to 600,000 distinct CDR3 sequences, around 42% of them seen only once. On this clonotype itself: The antigen remains undetermined.

The sample was peripheral blood or thyroid tissue (not recorded which). The chain joins TRBV7-3 to TRBJ2-2, with TRBD2 matching over 12 bases. The receptor comes from an adult woman with Graves' disease, either hyperthyroidism or ophthalmopathy (not recorded which). This CDR3 reads CASSLPATSGRTYTGELFF. DNA of the CDR3: TGTGCCAGCAGTTTACCCGCGACTAGCGGGAGAACTTACACCGGGGAGCTGTTTTTT.